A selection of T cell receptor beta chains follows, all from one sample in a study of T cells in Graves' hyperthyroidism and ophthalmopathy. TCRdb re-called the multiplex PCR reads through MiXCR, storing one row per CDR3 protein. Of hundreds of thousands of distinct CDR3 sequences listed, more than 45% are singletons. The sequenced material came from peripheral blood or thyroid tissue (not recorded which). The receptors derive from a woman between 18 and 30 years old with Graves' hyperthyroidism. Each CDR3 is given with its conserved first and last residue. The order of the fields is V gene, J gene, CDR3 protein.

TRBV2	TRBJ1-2	CASSAGQRLGGYTF
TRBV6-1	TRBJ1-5	CASSPRTGATQPQHF
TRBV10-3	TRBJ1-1	CAISDQGF
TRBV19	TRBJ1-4	CASTKFEKLFF
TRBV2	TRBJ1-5	CASSHRVLNQPQHF
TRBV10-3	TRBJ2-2	CAIRPRDRGAGELFF
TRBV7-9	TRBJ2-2	CATSDSQGQVSGELFF
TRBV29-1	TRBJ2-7	CSVEGLAGAYEQYF
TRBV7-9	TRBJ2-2	CASSLPVVSGELFF
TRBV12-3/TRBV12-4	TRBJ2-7	CASSQGIGGFSYEQYF